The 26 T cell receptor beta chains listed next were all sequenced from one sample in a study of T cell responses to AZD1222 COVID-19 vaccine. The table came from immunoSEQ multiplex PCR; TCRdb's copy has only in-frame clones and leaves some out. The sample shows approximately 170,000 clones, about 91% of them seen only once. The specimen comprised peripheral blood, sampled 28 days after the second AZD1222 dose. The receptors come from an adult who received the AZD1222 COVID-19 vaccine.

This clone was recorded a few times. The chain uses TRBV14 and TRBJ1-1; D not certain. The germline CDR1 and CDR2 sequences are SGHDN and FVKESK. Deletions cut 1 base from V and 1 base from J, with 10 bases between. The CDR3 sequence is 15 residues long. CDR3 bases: TGTGCCAGCAGCCAAGTTTTGAGCCCGAACACTGAAGCTTTCTTT. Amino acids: CASSQVLSPNTEAFF.

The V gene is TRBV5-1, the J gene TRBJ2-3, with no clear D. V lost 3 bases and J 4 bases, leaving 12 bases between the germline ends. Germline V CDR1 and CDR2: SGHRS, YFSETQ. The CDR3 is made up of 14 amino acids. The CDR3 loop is CASSSQGFSDTQYF. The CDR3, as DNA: TGCGCCAGCAGCTCCCAAGGATTTTCAGATACGCAGTATTTT. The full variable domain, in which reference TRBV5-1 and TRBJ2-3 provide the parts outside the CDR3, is KAGVTQTPRYLIKTRGQQVTLSCSPISGHRSVSWYQQTPGQGLQFLFEYFSETQRNKGNFPGRFSGRQFSNSRSEMNVSTLELGDSALYLCASSSQGFSDTQYFGPGTRLTVL.

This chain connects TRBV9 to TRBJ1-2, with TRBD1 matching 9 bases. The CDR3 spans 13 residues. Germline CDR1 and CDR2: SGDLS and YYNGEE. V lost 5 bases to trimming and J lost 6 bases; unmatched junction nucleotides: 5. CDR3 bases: TGTGCCAGCAGTAGAACAGGGGGCGATGGCTACACCTTC. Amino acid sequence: CASSRTGGDGYTF.

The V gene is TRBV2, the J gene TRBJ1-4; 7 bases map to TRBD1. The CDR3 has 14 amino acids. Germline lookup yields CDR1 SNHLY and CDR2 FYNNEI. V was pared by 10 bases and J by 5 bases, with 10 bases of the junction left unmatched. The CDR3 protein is CATRGGQGNEKLFF. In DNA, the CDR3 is TGTGCCACCAGGGGGGGGCAGGGGAATGAAAAACTGTTTTTT.

Here the CDR3 DNA reads TGCGCCAGCAGCCAAGGGGACGGACTGTGGGGCTACACCTTC. Its protein is CASSQGDGLWGYTF. The chain employs TRBV4-3 and TRBJ1-2; TRBD1 might be the D (5 bases). CDR1 LGHNA and CDR2 YSLEER come from the germline V gene. Trimming removed 1 base at V and 8 bases at J, with 14 bases between. The CDR3 spans 14 residues.

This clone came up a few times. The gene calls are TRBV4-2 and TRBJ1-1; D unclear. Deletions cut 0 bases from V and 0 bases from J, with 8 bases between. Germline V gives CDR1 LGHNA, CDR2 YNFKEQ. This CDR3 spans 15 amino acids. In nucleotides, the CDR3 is TGTGCCAGCAGCCAAGATTTGTCGGTGAACACTGAAGCTTTCTTT. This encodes CASSQDLSVNTEAFF.

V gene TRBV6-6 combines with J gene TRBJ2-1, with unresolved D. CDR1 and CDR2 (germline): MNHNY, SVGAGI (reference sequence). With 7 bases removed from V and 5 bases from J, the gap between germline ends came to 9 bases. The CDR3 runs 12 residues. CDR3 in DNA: TGTGCCAGCACACGACTGGACAATGAGCAGTTCTTC. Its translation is CASTRLDNEQFF.

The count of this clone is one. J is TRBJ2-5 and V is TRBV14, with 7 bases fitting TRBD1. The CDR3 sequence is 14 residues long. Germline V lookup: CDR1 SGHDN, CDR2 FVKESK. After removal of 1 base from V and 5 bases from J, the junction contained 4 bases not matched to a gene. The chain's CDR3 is CASSQGDSRETQYF. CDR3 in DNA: TGTGCCAGCAGCCAAGGGGACAGTCGGGAGACCCAGTACTTC. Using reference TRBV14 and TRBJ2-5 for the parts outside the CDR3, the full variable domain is EAGVTQFPSHSVIEKGQTVTLRCDPISGHDNLYWYRRVMGKEIKFLLHFVKESKQDESGMPNNRFLAERTGGTYSTLKVQPAELEDSGVYFCASSQGDSRETQYFGPGTRLLVL.

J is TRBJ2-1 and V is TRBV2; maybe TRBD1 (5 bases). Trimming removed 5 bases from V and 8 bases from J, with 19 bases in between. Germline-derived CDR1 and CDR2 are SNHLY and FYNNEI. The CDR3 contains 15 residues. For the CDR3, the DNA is TGTGCCAGCAGTACCACAGGCTGGGCTATCGATGAGCAGTTCTTC. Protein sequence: CASSTTGWAIDEQFF.

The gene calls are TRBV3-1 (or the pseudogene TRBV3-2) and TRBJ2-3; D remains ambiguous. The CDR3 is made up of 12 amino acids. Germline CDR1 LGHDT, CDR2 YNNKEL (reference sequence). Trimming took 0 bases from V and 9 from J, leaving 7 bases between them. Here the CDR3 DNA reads TGTGCCAGCAGCCAAGAGGGATCCACGCAGTATTTT. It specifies CASSQEGSTQYF.

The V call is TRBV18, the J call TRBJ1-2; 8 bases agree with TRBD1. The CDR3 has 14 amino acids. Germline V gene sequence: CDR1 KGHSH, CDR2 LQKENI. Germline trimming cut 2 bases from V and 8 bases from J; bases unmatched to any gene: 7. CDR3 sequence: CASSPVQGAGGYTF. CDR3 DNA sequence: TGTGCCAGCTCACCAGTTCAGGGGGCTGGAGGCTACACCTTC.

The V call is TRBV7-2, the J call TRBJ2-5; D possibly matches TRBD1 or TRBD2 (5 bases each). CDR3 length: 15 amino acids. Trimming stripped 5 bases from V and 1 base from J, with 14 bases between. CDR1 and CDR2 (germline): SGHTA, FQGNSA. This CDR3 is CASSVGRDLQETQYF. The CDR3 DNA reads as TGTGCCAGCAGCGTGGGAAGGGACCTCCAAGAGACCCAGTACTTC.

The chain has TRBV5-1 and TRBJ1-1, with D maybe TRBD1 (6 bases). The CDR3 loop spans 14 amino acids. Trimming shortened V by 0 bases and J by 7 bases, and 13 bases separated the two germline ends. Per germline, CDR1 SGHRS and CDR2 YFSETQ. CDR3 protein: CASSLGATGFEAFF. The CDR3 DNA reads TGCGCCAGCAGCTTGGGGGCTACAGGGTTTGAAGCTTTCTTT.

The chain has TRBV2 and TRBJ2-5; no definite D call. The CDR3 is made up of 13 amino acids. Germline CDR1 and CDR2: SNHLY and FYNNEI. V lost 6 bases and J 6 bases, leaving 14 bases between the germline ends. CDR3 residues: CASRAAAQQTQYF. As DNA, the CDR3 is TGTGCCAGCAGGGCAGCAGCTCAGCAGACCCAGTACTTC.

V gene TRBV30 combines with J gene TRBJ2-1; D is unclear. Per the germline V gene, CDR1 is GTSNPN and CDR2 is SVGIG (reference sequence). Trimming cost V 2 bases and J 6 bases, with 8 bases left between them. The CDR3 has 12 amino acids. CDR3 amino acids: CAWSPTVNEQFF. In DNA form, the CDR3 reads TGTGCCTGGAGTCCGACTGTCAATGAGCAGTTCTTC.

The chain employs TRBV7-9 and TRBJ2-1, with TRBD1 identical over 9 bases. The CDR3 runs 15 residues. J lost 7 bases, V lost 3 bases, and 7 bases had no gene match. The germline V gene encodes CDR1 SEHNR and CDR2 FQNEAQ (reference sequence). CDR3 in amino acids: CASSFPGQGGNEQFF. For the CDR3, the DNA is TGTGCCAGCAGCTTCCCGGGACAGGGTGGGAATGAGCAGTTCTTC.

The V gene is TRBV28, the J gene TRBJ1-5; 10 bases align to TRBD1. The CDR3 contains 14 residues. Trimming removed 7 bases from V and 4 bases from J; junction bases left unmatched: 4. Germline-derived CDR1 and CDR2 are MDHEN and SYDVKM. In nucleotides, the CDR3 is TGTGCCAGCACCACGGGACAGGGGAATCAGCCCCAGCATTTT. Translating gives CASTTGQGNQPQHF.

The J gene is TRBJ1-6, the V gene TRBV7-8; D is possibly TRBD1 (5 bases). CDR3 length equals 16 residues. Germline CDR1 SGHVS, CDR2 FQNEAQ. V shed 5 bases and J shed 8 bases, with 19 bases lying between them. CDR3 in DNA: TGTGCCAGCAGCCCCACGGAAAGCAGGGTTGATTCACCCCTCCACTTT. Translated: CASSPTESRVDSPLHF.

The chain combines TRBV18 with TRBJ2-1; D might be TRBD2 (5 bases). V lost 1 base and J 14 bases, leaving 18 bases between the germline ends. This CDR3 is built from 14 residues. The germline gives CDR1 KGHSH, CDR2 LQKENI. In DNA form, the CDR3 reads TGTGCCAGCTCACCACTTACAGACTATCCTCAGAAGTTCTTC. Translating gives CASSPLTDYPQKFF. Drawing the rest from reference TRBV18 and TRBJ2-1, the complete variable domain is NAGVMQNPRHLVRRRGQEARLRCSPMKGHSHVYWYRQLPEEGLKFMVYLQKENIIDESGMPKERFSAEFPKEGPSILRIQQVVRGDSAAYFCASSPLTDYPQKFFGPGTRLTVL.

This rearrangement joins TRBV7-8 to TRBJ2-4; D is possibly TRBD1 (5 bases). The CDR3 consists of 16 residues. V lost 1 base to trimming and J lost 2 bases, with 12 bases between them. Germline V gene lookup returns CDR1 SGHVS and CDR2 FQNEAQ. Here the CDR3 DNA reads TGTGCCAGCAGCTTAGTGGCAGGGTTATCCAAAAACATTCAGTACTTC. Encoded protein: CASSLVAGLSKNIQYF.

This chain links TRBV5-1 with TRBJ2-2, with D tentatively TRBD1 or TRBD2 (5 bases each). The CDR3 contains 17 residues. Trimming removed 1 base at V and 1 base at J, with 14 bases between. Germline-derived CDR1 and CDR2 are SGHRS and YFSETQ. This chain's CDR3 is CASSLLGTSRNTGELFF. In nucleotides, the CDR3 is TGCGCCAGCAGCTTGCTCGGGACCTCCCGGAACACCGGGGAGCTGTTTTTT.

CDR3 bases: TGTGCCAGCAGCTTAGCAGGGGACGTCGGGGAGCTGTTTTTT. Translation gives CASSLAGDVGELFF. The chain joins TRBV7-8 to TRBJ2-2, with D perhaps matching TRBD1 or TRBD2 (5 bases each). V was clipped by 0 bases and J by 7 bases, with 9 bases between them. Germline V gives CDR1 SGHVS, CDR2 FQNEAQ. The CDR3 runs to 14 residues.

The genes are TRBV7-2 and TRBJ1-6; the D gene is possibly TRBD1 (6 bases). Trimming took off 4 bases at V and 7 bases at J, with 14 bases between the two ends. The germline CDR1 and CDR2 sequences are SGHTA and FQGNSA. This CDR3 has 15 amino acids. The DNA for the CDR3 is TGTGCCAGCAGCTATCCAGGGGTAGTAAATTCACCCCTCCACTTT. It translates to CASSYPGVVNSPLHF.

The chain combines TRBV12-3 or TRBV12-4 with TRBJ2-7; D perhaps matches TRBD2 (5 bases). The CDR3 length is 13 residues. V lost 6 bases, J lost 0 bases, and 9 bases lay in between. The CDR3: CASRTGSSYEQYF. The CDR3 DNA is TGTGCCAGCAGGACGGGGAGCTCCTACGAGCAGTACTTC.

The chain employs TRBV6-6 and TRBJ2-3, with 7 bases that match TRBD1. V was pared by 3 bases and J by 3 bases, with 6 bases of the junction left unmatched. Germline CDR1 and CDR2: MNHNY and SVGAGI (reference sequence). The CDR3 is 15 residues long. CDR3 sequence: CASSYGGTATDTQYF. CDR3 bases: TGTGCCAGCAGTTATGGTGGGACAGCTACAGATACGCAGTATTTT.

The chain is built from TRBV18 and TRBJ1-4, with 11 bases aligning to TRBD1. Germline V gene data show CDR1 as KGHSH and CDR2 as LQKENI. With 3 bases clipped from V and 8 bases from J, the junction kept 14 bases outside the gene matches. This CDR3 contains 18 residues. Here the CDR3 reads CASSPTVAGQGAGEKLFF. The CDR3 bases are TGTGCCAGCTCACCTACGGTCGCCGGACAGGGGGCCGGGGAAAAACTGTTTTTT.